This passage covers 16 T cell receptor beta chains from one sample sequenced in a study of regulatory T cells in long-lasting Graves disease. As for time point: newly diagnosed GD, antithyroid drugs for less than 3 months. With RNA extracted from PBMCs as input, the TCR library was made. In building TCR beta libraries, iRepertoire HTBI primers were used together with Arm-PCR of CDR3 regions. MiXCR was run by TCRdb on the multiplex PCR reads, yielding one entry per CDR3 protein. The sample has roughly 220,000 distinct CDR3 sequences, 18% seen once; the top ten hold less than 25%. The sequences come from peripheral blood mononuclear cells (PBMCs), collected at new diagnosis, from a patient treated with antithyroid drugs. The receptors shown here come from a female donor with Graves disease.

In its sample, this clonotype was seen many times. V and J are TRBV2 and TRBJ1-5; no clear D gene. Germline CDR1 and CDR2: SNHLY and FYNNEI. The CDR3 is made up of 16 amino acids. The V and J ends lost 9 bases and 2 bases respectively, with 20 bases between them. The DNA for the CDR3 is TGTGCCAGTACACGGACGGTAACGAAGGGCAATCAGCCCCAGCATTTT. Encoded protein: CASTRTVTKGNQPQHF.

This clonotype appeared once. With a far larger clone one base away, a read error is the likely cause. The chain's CDR3 is CAGSPGTSGSGEQFF. Here the CDR3 DNA reads TGTGCCGGCAGTCCCGGGACTAGCGGGAGCGGTGAGCAGTTCTTC. The chain uses TRBV27 and TRBJ2-7; TRBD2 aligns across 14 bases. The end of the DNA fits TRBJ2-1 better, so the J call may be wrong. The CDR3 runs 15 residues. Germline V CDR1 and CDR2: MNHEY, SMNVEV (reference sequence).

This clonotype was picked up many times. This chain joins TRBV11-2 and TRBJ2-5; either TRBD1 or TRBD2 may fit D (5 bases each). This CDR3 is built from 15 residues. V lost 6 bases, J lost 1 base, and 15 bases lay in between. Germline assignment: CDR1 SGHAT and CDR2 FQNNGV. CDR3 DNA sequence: TGTGCCAGCAGGGCCACTGGGACGGTCCAAGAGACCCAGTACTTC. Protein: CASRATGTVQETQYF.

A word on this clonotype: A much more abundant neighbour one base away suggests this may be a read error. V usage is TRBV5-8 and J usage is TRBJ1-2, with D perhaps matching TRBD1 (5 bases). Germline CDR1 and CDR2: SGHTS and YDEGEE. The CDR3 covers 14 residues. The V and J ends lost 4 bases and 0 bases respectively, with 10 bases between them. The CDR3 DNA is TGTGCCAGCAGCGTAGAGGGGACTAACTATGGCTACACCTTC. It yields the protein CASSVEGTNYGYTF.

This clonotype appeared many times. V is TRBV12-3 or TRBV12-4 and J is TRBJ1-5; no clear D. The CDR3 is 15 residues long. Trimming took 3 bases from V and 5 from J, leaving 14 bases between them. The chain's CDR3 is CASSLARPADQPQHF. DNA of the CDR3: TGTGCCAGCAGTTTGGCTAGACCAGCGGATCAGCCCCAGCATTTT.

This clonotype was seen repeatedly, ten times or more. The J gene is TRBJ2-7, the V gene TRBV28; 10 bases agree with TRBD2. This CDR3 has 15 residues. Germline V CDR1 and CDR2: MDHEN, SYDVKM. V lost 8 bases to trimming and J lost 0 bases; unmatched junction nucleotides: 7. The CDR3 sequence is CASFSPSGSSYEQYF. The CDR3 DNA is TGTGCCAGCTTCTCTCCTAGCGGGAGCTCCTACGAGCAGTACTTC.

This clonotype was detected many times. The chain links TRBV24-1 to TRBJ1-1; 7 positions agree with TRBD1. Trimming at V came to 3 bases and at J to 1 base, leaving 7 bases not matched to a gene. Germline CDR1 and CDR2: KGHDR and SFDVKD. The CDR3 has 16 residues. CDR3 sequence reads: CATSDRDSLANTEAFF. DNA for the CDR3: TGTGCCACCAGTGATAGGGACAGCCTAGCGAACACTGAAGCTTTCTTT.

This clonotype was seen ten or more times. The CDR3 DNA follows: TGCGCCAGCAGCTTGGATGGGAGCACTGAAGCTTTCTTT. Protein product: CASSLDGSTEAFF. V and J are TRBV5-1 and TRBJ1-1; unclear D gene. This CDR3 is 13 amino acids long. CDR1 and CDR2 from the germline V gene are SGHRS and YFSETQ. Trimming took off 0 bases at V and 4 bases at J, with 7 bases between the two ends.

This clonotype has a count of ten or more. This CDR3 reads CASSPGQGAISEAFF. In DNA form, the CDR3 reads TGTGCCAGCTCACCAGGACAGGGGGCGATCTCTGAAGCTTTCTTT. V usage is TRBV18 and J usage is TRBJ1-1; TRBD1 matches at 11 bases. The CDR3 covers 15 residues. Unmatched junction bases numbered 5, after V lost 2 bases and J lost 6 bases. Germline CDR1 KGHSH, CDR2 LQKENI.

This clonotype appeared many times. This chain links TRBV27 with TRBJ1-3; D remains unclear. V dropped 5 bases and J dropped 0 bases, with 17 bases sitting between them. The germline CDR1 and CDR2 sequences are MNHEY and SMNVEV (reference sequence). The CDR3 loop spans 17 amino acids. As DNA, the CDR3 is TGTGCCAGCAGTCCACTTGGACCGCGGAGCTCTGGAAACACCATATATTTT. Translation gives CASSPLGPRSSGNTIYF.

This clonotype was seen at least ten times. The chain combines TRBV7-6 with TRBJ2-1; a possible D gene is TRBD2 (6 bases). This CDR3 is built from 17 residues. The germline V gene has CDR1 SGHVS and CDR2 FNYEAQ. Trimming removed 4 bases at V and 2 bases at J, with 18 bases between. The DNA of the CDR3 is TGTGCCAGCAGCTCCCCCCCTTTAGCGGAACCCTACAATGAGCAGTTCTTC. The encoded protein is CASSSPPLAEPYNEQFF.

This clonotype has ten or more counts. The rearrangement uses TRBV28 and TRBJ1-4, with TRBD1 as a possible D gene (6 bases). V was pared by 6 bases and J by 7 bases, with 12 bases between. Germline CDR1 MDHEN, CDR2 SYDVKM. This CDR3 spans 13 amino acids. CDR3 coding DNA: TGTGCCAGCAGCAGGGGAGGGCGTGAAAAACTGTTTTTT. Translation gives CASSRGGREKLFF.

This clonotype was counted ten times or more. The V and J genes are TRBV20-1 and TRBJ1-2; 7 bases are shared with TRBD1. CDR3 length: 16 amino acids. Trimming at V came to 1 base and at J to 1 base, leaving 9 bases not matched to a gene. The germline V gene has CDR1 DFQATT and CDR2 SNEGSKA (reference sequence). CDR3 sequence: CSARGGGASVNYGYTF. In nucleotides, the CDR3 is TGCAGTGCTAGAGGAGGGGGCGCCTCAGTTAACTATGGCTACACCTTC.

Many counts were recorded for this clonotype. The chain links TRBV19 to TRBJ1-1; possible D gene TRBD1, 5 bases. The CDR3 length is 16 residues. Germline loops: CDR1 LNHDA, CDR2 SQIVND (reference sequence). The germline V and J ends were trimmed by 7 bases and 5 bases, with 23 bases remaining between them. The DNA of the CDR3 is TGTGCCAGTAAGGGGAGGCGGGCGAAGGAAAGGACTGAAGCTTTCTTT. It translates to CASKGRRAKERTEAFF.

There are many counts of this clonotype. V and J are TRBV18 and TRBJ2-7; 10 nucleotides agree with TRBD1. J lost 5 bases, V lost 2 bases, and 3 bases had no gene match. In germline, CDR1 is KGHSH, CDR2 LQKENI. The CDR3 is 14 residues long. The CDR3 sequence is CASSPLGTGDEQYF. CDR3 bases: TGTGCCAGCTCACCATTGGGGACAGGGGACGAGCAGTACTTC.

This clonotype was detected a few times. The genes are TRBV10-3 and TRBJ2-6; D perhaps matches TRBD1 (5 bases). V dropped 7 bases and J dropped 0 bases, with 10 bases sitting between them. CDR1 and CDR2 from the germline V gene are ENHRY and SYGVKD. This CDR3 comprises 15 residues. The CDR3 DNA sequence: TGTGCCATCATGGGCAGGGACTCTGGGGCCAACGTCCTGACTTTC. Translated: CAIMGRDSGANVLTF.